These 3 T cell receptor beta chains share one sample of origin, sequenced in a study of T cell responses to AZD1222 COVID-19 vaccine. Clones were read by immunoSEQ multiplex PCR, and TCRdb kept only the in-frame ones, dropping some. Of 130,000 or so clones in the sample, 70% to 90% were seen once. The starting material was peripheral blood, obtained 28 days after the second AZD1222 dose. The receptors shown here come from an adult who received the AZD1222 COVID-19 vaccine.

This chain connects TRBV5-1 to TRBJ1-4; no clear D gene. The CDR3 covers 14 residues. Trimming shortened V by 1 base and J by 4 bases, and 8 bases separated the two germline ends. Germline CDR1 and CDR2: SGHRS and YFSETQ. The CDR3 DNA reads as TGCGCCAGCAGCTTGTCCGGCGATAATGAAAAACTGTTTTTT. Encoded protein: CASSLSGDNEKLFF.

CDR3 residues: CAISENRGGDGYTF. The CDR3 DNA reads TGTGCCATCAGTGAGAACAGGGGAGGCGATGGCTACACCTTC. The chain links TRBV10-3 to TRBJ1-2, with 7 bases that match TRBD1. CDR3 length: 14 amino acids. The junction had 6 bases not matched to a gene; V was cut back by 2 bases and J by 6 bases. The germline V gene encodes CDR1 ENHRY and CDR2 SYGVKD.

The CDR3 DNA reads TGTGCCACCAGCACTAGCGGGGGGCACACAGATACGCAGTATTTT. Its protein is CATSTSGGHTDTQYF. V is TRBV15 and J is TRBJ2-3; 11 bases match TRBD2. The V and J ends lost 4 bases and 2 bases, in that order; junction bases with no gene match: 2. Germline CDR1 is LNHNV and CDR2 is YYDKDF (reference sequence). CDR3 length: 15 amino acids.